One sample yielded the 31 T cell receptor beta chains listed below, sequenced in a study of T-cell reconstitution after alpha-beta-depleted transplantation in children. The TCRbeta library incorporated unique molecular identifiers. TCRdb re-analysed the PCR reads in MiXCR, keeping a single row per CDR3 protein. The sample consists of about 280,000 distinct CDR3 sequences, around 10% of them appearing once. Sequencing used peripheral blood, obtained 180 days after TCRalphabeta/CD19-depleted stem cell transplant. The receptors come from a male patient aged 2 to 10 who had a stem cell transplant for chronic granulomatous disease, so the T cells may come from the graft donor.

In its sample, this clonotype was seen many times. The rearrangement links TRBV12-3 or TRBV12-4 to TRBJ1-2; D gene uncertain. This CDR3 is built from 11 residues. Trimming removed 5 bases at V and 2 bases at J, with 3 bases between. The CDR3 DNA sequence: TGTGCCAGCAGTCCCAACTATGGCTACACCTTC. It yields the protein CASSPNYGYTF.

This clonotype has a count of ten or more. The chain employs TRBV20-1 and TRBJ2-7; 8 nucleotides line up with TRBD1. Germline CDR1 and CDR2: DFQATT and SNEGSKA (reference sequence). The junction had 8 bases not matched to a gene; V was cut back by 2 bases and J by 2 bases. The CDR3 covers 15 residues. CDR3 region: CSARSRTGSPYEQYF. In DNA form, the CDR3 reads TGCAGTGCTAGATCCCGGACAGGGAGCCCCTACGAGCAGTACTTC.

This clonotype was seen many times. CDR3 amino acids: CASSQEARGDYGYTF. Here the CDR3 DNA reads TGCGCCAGCAGCCAAGAGGCCAGGGGAGACTATGGCTACACCTTC. The V call is TRBV4-3, the J call TRBJ1-2; tentative D call: TRBD1 (6 bases). The CDR3 extends over 15 amino acids. Germline V gene data show CDR1 as LGHNA and CDR2 as YSLEER. With 0 bases removed from V and 3 bases from J, the gap between germline ends came to 11 bases.

There are many counts of this clonotype. The V gene is TRBV7-9, the J gene TRBJ2-5, with D perhaps matching TRBD2 (6 bases). The germline V gene encodes CDR1 SEHNR and CDR2 FQNEAQ (reference sequence). There are 14 residues in the CDR3. Trimming pared 2 bases from V and 5 bases from J, leaving 12 bases between. CDR3 protein: CASSLSLGRETQYF. The CDR3 bases are TGTGCCAGCAGCTTATCGTTGGGGAGGGAGACCCAGTACTTC.

This clonotype was counted many times. The chain combines TRBV29-1 with TRBJ2-3; unclear D gene. Looked up from germline, CDR1 is SQVTM and CDR2 is ANQGSEA. The CDR3 is 11 residues long. Trimming left V 6 bases short and J 0 bases short, with 4 bases between. This CDR3 reads CSVQSTDTQYF. The CDR3, as DNA: TGCAGCGTCCAAAGCACAGATACGCAGTATTTT.

This clonotype has ten or more counts. The CDR3 spells CASKRGGENIQYF. CDR3 bases: TGTGCTAGTAAGCGGGGGGGCGAAAACATTCAGTACTTC. The chain couples TRBV12-5 to TRBJ2-4; 10 bases fit TRBD2. Germline values: CDR1 LGHNT, CDR2 FRNRAP. The V segment lost 8 bases and the J segment 5 bases; nucleotides outside the gene matches: 3. The CDR3 length is 13 residues.

This clonotype was observed many times. This chain links TRBV3-1 with TRBJ2-2; D remains ambiguous. V was clipped by 4 bases and J by 6 bases, with 12 bases between them. The CDR3 loop spans 14 amino acids. CDR1 LGHDT and CDR2 YNNKEL come from the germline V gene (reference sequence). CDR3 bases: TGTGCCAGCAGCCCCTTCCCAGGCTCCGGGGAGCTGTTTTTT. Translating gives CASSPFPGSGELFF.

This clonotype was found many times. V is TRBV12-3 or TRBV12-4 and J is TRBJ2-1, with 11 nucleotides matching TRBD1. J lost 10 bases, V lost 7 bases, and 9 bases had no gene match. The CDR3 loop spans 14 amino acids. The CDR3 nucleotides read TGTGCCAGCATAGGACAGGGGGCGCTTGGCGAGCAGTTCTTC. This sequence encodes CASIGQGALGEQFF.

This clonotype appeared many times. The chain recombines TRBV27 with TRBJ2-7; the D gene is possibly TRBD2 (6 bases). Trimming left V 5 bases short and J 6 bases short, with 17 bases between. The CDR3 runs to 14 residues. Germline-derived CDR1 and CDR2 are MNHEY and SMNVEV (reference sequence). DNA for the CDR3: TGTGCCAGCAGTACTGAACTGCAGGGAGGCGAGCAGTACTTC. Translated: CASSTELQGGEQYF.

This clonotype was seen a handful of times. V usage is TRBV20-1 and J usage is TRBJ1-5; the match to TRBD1 covers 7 bases. The CDR3 sequence is 14 residues long. Germline CDR1 DFQATT, CDR2 SNEGSKA (reference sequence). V gave up 4 bases and J gave up 3 bases; unmatched junction bases: 6. CDR3 in DNA: TGCAGTGCTATGGGGGGACAGCACAATCAGCCCCAGCATTTT. Its translation is CSAMGGQHNQPQHF.

This clonotype was observed at least ten times. The J gene is TRBJ2-3, the V gene TRBV11-2; D remains unclear. The V and J ends lost 0 bases and 5 bases respectively, with 6 bases between them. The CDR3 totals 13 residues. Germline V gene data show CDR1 as SGHAT and CDR2 as FQNNGV. The CDR3 loop reads CASSLDLKDTQYF. CDR3 nucleotide sequence: TGTGCCAGCAGCTTAGATTTAAAAGATACGCAGTATTTT.

This clonotype showed up many times. This sequence joins TRBV20-1 and TRBJ2-1; maybe TRBD2 (6 bases). The CDR3 consists of 14 residues. V gave up 0 bases and J gave up 8 bases, with 14 bases separating them. Germline V gene data show CDR1 as DFQATT and CDR2 as SNEGSKA (reference sequence). The chain's CDR3 is CSAREGRYPYEQFF. CDR3 bases: TGCAGTGCTAGAGAGGGGAGGTATCCCTATGAGCAGTTCTTC.

The chain has TRBV5-1 and TRBJ2-7; no clear D gene. This CDR3 is 15 amino acids long. Germline CDR1 reads SGHRS; CDR2 reads YFSETQ. V lost 1 base to trimming and J lost 9 bases, with 20 bases between them. DNA for the CDR3: TGCGCCAGCAGCTTGCTCTTAGGAGACCTCGACGGGCAGTACTTC. Its protein is CASSLLLGDLDGQYF. Together with reference TRBV5-1 and TRBJ2-7, the CDR3 gives the full variable domain: KAGVTQTPRYLIKTRGQQVTLSCSPISGHRSVSWYQQTPGQGLQFLFEYFSETQRNKGNFPGRFSGRQFSNSRSEMNVSTLELGDSALYLCASSLLLGDLDGQYFGPGTRLTVT.

The sample holds many counts of this clonotype. The rearrangement joins TRBV3-1 to TRBJ1-1; D is possibly TRBD1 (5 bases). Germline V gene sequence: CDR1 LGHDT, CDR2 YNNKEL (reference sequence). V was trimmed by 4 bases and J by 5 bases, leaving 17 bases between them. The CDR3 is 15 residues long. The CDR3 is CASSPRGSKGTEAFF. The CDR3 DNA sequence: TGTGCCAGCAGCCCTCGGGGTTCTAAGGGGACTGAAGCTTTCTTT.

On this clonotype itself: An end of the junction differs from the germline gene, which may be a read error. The V gene is TRBV24-1, the J gene TRBJ2-1; 7 nucleotides agree with TRBD2. This CDR3 is built from 14 residues. CDR1 and CDR2 from the germline V gene are KGHDR and SFDVKD. The CDR3 sequence: CATSGVTSPNAQFF. CDR3 sequence (DNA): TGTGCCACCAGTGGGGTGACTAGCCCAAATGCGCAGTTCTTC.

This clonotype was seen many times. The V and J genes are TRBV7-9 and TRBJ2-7; 8 positions match TRBD1. This CDR3 is built from 14 residues. The J segment lost 4 bases and the V segment lost 5 bases, leaving 7 bases of the junction unmatched. Germline V gives CDR1 SEHNR, CDR2 FQNEAQ (reference sequence). CDR3 nucleotides: TGTGCCAGCAGCCCGGCGGACAGGGAATACGAGCAGTACTTC. Its translation is CASSPADREYEQYF.

This clonotype appeared many times. V is TRBV27 and J is TRBJ2-1; 9 bases agree with TRBD1. Germline V CDR1 and CDR2: MNHEY, SMNVEV (reference sequence). The CDR3 spans 17 residues. Trimming at V came to 5 bases and at J to 8 bases, leaving 16 bases not matched to a gene. CDR3: CASSTLQGQGIVYEQFF. CDR3 DNA: TGTGCCAGCAGTACTCTACAGGGACAGGGTATTGTGTATGAGCAGTTCTTC.

Note on this clonotype: It may be a read error: a sequence one base away is much more abundant. Without the conserved terminal phenylalanine or tryptophan, this CDR3 likely stems from a read error. This chain links TRBV27 with TRBJ2-6; D gene uncertain. The CDR3 is made up of 16 amino acids. Germline V gene sequence: CDR1 MNHEY, CDR2 SMNVEV (reference sequence). Trimming pared 6 bases from V and 3 bases from J, leaving 15 bases between. The CDR3 region is CASSPIGRSGANVLTI. DNA of the CDR3: TGTGCCAGCAGCCCAATTGGACGGAGTGGGGCCAACGTCCTGACTATC.

This clonotype was counted ten times or more. The rearrangement links TRBV5-1 to TRBJ2-4; D might be TRBD1 or TRBD2, each matching 7 bases. The CDR3 covers 14 residues. In germline, CDR1 is SGHRS, CDR2 YFSETQ. The ends were cut back, 4 bases at V and 9 bases at J, with 17 bases in the middle. The CDR3 here is CASSLSGGDIIQYF. CDR3 nucleotides: TGCGCCAGCAGCCTATCAGGGGGGGACATCATTCAGTACTTC.

This clonotype has a count of ten or more. CDR3 in DNA: TGTGCCAGCAGTTTAGGTGGTGGGGGGGCCCTCCGTAATCAGCCCCAGCATTTT. Protein: CASSLGGGGALRNQPQHF. The chain combines TRBV12-3 or TRBV12-4 with TRBJ1-5, with D possibly TRBD1 on 6 matching bases. V dropped 1 base and J dropped 4 bases, with 20 bases sitting between them. CDR3 length: 18 amino acids.

With regard to this clonotype: Germline and junction disagree at one end, which may indicate a read error. The genes are TRBV3-1 and TRBJ2-5; a possible D gene is TRBD2 (6 bases). The CDR3 runs 19 residues. Germline V CDR1 and CDR2: LGHDT, YNNKEL (reference sequence). CDR3 in amino acids: CTSSQRRATSPSYQETQYF. In DNA, the CDR3 is TGTACCAGCAGCCAACGACGGGCGACTAGTCCCTCGTACCAAGAGACCCAGTACTTC.

This clonotype was observed at least ten times. The CDR3 sequence is CASSSGLAGVSGAWAYEQYF. DNA of the CDR3: TGTGCCAGCAGCTCCGGACTAGCGGGAGTGTCGGGCGCGTGGGCCTACGAGCAGTACTTC. This chain joins TRBV7-2 and TRBJ2-7, with TRBD2 matching over 13 bases. Germline V gene lookup returns CDR1 SGHTA and CDR2 FQGNSA. This CDR3 is built from 20 residues. The V gene end was trimmed by 4 bases and the J gene end by 2 bases; junction bases not matched to a gene: 17.

This clonotype appeared many times. The gene calls are TRBV20-1 and TRBJ2-7; 9 bases are a match to TRBD1. The CDR3 consists of 14 residues. Looked up from germline, CDR1 is DFQATT and CDR2 is SNEGSKA (reference sequence). The V and J ends lost 1 base and 3 bases, in that order; junction bases with no gene match: 4. CDR3 amino acids: CSARVGDRVYEQYF. The CDR3 DNA reads TGCAGTGCTAGAGTCGGGGACAGGGTCTACGAGCAGTACTTC.

Many counts were recorded for this clonotype. This sequence joins TRBV10-3 and TRBJ2-3, with D tentatively TRBD1 (6 bases). Germline loops: CDR1 ENHRY, CDR2 SYGVKD. V was clipped by 3 bases and J by 2 bases, with 18 bases between them. The CDR3 contains 17 residues. The CDR3 DNA follows: TGTGCCATCAGTGACCTTAATTCAGGGGCAAACACAGATACGCAGTATTTT. Its protein is CAISDLNSGANTDTQYF.

This clonotype was seen many times. Here the CDR3 reads CASSARGETQYF. DNA for the CDR3: TGTGCCAGCAGTGCGAGGGGAGAGACCCAGTACTTC. The chain carries TRBV5-5 and TRBJ2-5, with D possibly being TRBD1 or TRBD2 (5 bases each). Trimming left V 5 bases short and J 4 bases short, with 9 bases between. This CDR3 is 12 amino acids long. Per germline, CDR1 SGHKS and CDR2 YYEKEE (reference sequence). The full variable domain, in which reference TRBV5-5 and TRBJ2-5 provide the parts outside the CDR3, is DAGVTQSPTHLIKTRGQQVTLRCSPISGHKSVSWYQQVLGQGPQFIFQYYEKEERGRGNFPDRFSARQFPNYSSELNVNALLLGDSALYLCASSARGETQYFGPGTRLLVL.

In regard to this clonotype: Just one base apart from a much larger clone, this may be a read error. This rearrangement joins TRBV4-3 to TRBJ1-1; maybe TRBD1 (5 bases). Germline V lookup: CDR1 LGHNA, CDR2 YSLEER. Between the trimmed V and J ends, which lost 0 bases and 1 base, there was a span of 6 bases. The CDR3 is made up of 14 amino acids. CDR3 coding DNA: TGCGCCAGCAGCCAAGAGACAGAGAACACTGAAGCTTTCTTT. It translates to CASSQETENTEAFF.

Concerning this clonotype itself: It may be a read error: a sequence one base away is much more abundant. The rearrangement joins TRBV20-1 to TRBJ2-7; 8 nucleotides align to TRBD2. Germline trimming cut 3 bases from V and 3 bases from J; bases unmatched to any gene: 10. CDR1 and CDR2 (germline): DFQATT, SNEGSKA (reference sequence). The CDR3 totals 15 residues. The CDR3 DNA reads as TGCAGTGCTAGGGTCACCATGAGCGGGGGCTACGAGCAGTACTTC. Encoded protein: CSARVTMSGGYEQYF.

The rearrangement joins TRBV7-7 to TRBJ2-1, with a possible D match to TRBD2 (7 bases). V dropped 1 base and J dropped 5 bases, with 21 bases sitting between them. Per germline, CDR1 SSHAT and CDR2 FNYEAQ (reference sequence). The CDR3 covers 18 residues. DNA of the CDR3: TGTGCCAGCAGCTTAGTCGCGGGGGCTTCCTCTCGGGACAATGAGCAGTTCTTC. It yields the protein CASSLVAGASSRDNEQFF.

This clonotype was found many times. The V call is TRBV18, the J call TRBJ2-2, with 7 nucleotides matching TRBD2. The CDR3 runs to 14 residues. CDR1 is KGHSH, CDR2 LQKENI, per germline. V dropped 3 bases and J dropped 7; count of bases not matched to a gene: 5. The CDR3 DNA sequence: TGTGCCAGCTCACCCCAACGGGGGGTCGGGGAGCTGTTTTTT. Translating it yields CASSPQRGVGELFF.

This clonotype has a count of ten or more. The genes are TRBV12-3 or TRBV12-4 and TRBJ2-5; TRBD2 matches 9 bases. The CDR3 covers 14 residues. V shed 1 base, J shed 4 bases, and the junction held 1 base outside the gene matches. CDR3 sequence reads: CASSLGGRAETQYF. As DNA, the CDR3 is TGTGCCAGCAGTTTAGGCGGGAGGGCAGAGACCCAGTACTTC.

At least ten counts were recorded for this clonotype. The chain joins TRBV7-2 to TRBJ2-1; possibly TRBD1 for D (5 bases). This CDR3 has 13 amino acids. The V gene's germline CDR1 is SGHTA and CDR2 FQGNSA. V lost 1 base to trimming and J lost 12 bases, with 13 bases between them. The CDR3 DNA reads as TGTGCCAGCAGCTTAGGGGGCTTGAGGCGGCAGTTCTTC. It specifies CASSLGGLRRQFF.